Here is one TCR beta chain with its context. V gave up 1 base and J gave up 4 bases, with 8 bases separating them. From germline, CDR1 is KGHSH and CDR2 LQKENI. The CDR3 sequence is 14 residues long. The sample is drawn from a study of cytomegalovirus exposure and HLA in healthy donors. The PCR ran on 60 Vbeta and 13 Jbeta primers. Measured with immunoSEQ multiplex PCR; TCRdb has only the in-frame clones, and not every one. The sample includes about 140,000 clones, 55% to 80% seen only once; the top ten take 2% to 2.5%. Sequencing used PBMCs. The chain combines TRBV18 with TRBJ1-5; unclear D gene. The sequence was obtained from a woman aged 40 to 50 in good health and CMV-seronegative. The CDR3 DNA is TGTGCCAGCTCACCACTAGAGGGTAATCAGCCCCAGCATTTT. Translation gives CASSPLEGNQPQHF.